This record looks at one T cell receptor (beta chain) sequence and its context. What it binds is unknown. This CDR3 is 16 amino acids long. The V and J ends lost 2 bases and 7 bases respectively, with 17 bases between them. Germline V gene data show CDR1 as SNHLY and CDR2 as FYNNEI. The TCRbeta library incorporated unique molecular identifiers. Via MiXCR, TCRdb re-called the PCR reads, giving one row per CDR3 protein. The table records hundreds of thousands of distinct CDR3 sequences, 20% to 30% of them present only once. The entry originates in a study of T-cell reconstitution after alpha-beta-depleted transplantation in children. Study-wide points: Diversity and T-cell counts at one year after transplant derived mostly from new T cells. Diversity of TCRbeta at day 60 was high in some patients, arising from surviving recipient T cells and thymic progenitors. Several hundred expanded graft clones reportedly were the source of alpha-beta T cells about two months after transplant.

The sample here was PBMCs, mostly from graft donor cells, taken 360 days after TCRalphabeta/CD19-depleted stem cell transplant. The rearrangement uses TRBV2 and TRBJ1-4; D gene unclear. The TCR originated in a female patient younger than 10 who had a stem cell transplant for congenital amegakaryocytic thrombocytopenia, so the T cells may come from the graft donor. The chain's CDR3 is CASSETSSRAGEKLFF. The CDR3 DNA follows: TGTGCCAGCAGTGAAACCTCATCAAGGGCGGGTGAAAAACTGTTTTTT.